Following are 5 T cell receptor beta chains from one sample sequenced in a study of CD8+CD57+ T cells in acquired aplastic anemia. The study profiled TCR beta VDJ and CDR3 using genomic DNA as template. Each CDR3 protein is one row after TCRdb ran MiXCR on the reads. The data hold about 210,000 distinct CDR3 sequences, with almost 35% observed a single time. Sequenced input: sorted CD4+, CD8+, or CD8+CD57+ T cells (not recorded which) from PBMCs. These receptors were obtained from a human donor in good health, serving as a control.

The CDR3 DNA reads TGCGCCAGCAGCGGGAGGGGTAATGGGATGGATGAGCAGTTCTTC. Translating gives CASSGRGNGMDEQFF. J is TRBJ2-1 and V is TRBV5-1; TRBD2 agrees at 7 bases. Germline trimming cut 4 bases from V and 8 bases from J; bases unmatched to any gene: 12. Germline values: CDR1 SGHRS, CDR2 YFSETQ. The CDR3 is 15 amino acids.

For this clonotype: A much larger clone sits a single nucleotide away, making a read error possible. The chain uses TRBV9 and TRBJ2-7, with 7 bases lining up with TRBD1. CDR3 size: 16 residues. Looked up from germline, CDR1 is SGDLS and CDR2 is YYNGEE. This chain's CDR3 is CASSVGGGLGSYEQCF. Written as DNA, the CDR3 is TGTGCCAGCAGCGTAGGAGGGGGCCTAGGTTCCTACGAGCAGTGCTTC.

On this clonotype: This CDR3 fails to terminate in the conserved phenylalanine or tryptophan, so it likely reflects a read error. V is TRBV5-1 and J is TRBJ2-5; D may be TRBD2 (5 bases). The V end was cut by 8 bases, the J end by 5 bases, with 19 bases between. This CDR3 is 14 amino acids long. Germline V lookup: CDR1 SGHRS, CDR2 YFSETQ. CDR3 sequence (DNA): TGCGCCAGTACCCCGGACTCCAATATGGAGACCCAGTACCTC. Its protein is CASTPDSNMETQYL.

Only a few counts were recorded for this clonotype. The chain combines TRBV2 with TRBJ2-7; D uncertain. The CDR3 loop spans 13 amino acids. Germline V gene lookup returns CDR1 SNHLY and CDR2 FYNNEI. The V and J ends lost 8 bases and 6 bases respectively, with 17 bases between them. The CDR3 nucleotides read TGTGCCAGCTCACCGGACGTCGGTGGCGAGCAGTACTTC. Translated: CASSPDVGGEQYF.

This clonotype showed up just a few times. The rearrangement joins TRBV10-3 to TRBJ1-4; TRBD1 might be the D (6 bases). With 6 bases removed from V and 5 bases from J, the gap between germline ends came to 16 bases. This CDR3 contains 15 residues. CDR1 is ENHRY and CDR2 is SYGVKD in the germline V gene. The CDR3 protein is CAISRGTGQNEKLFF. CDR3 sequence (DNA): TGTGCCATCAGCCGAGGAACAGGGCAAAATGAAAAACTGTTTTTT.